These 30 T cell receptor beta chains share one sample of origin, sequenced in a study of T cell repertoires in aging, cancer and after chemotherapy. Peripheral blood genomic DNA, not sorted cells or RNA, was the template. TRB rearrangements spanning V, D and J were amplified using mixed TRB-A/B primers. TCRdb ran MiXCR on the multiplex PCR reads and lists one entry per CDR3 protein. This sample has about 9,000 distinct CDR3 sequences, with less than 25% found just once. The sequencing sample was made of blood. The receptors here all came from a human donor with a blood cancer. The donor label of this sample is uncertain.

Regarding this clonotype: A much larger clone sits a single nucleotide away, making a read error possible. The chain couples TRBV19 to TRBJ1-5; no definite D call. CDR1 and CDR2 (germline): LNHDA, SQIVND (reference sequence). The CDR3 is 14 amino acids. Here the CDR3 reads CASSINDRHHPQHF. CDR3 bases: TGTGCCAGTAGTATCAACGACCGCCATCACCCCCAGCATTTT.

This chain links TRBV6-5 with TRBJ1-1, with a possible D match to TRBD1 (5 bases). Deletions cut 6 bases from V and 9 bases from J, with 11 bases between. Germline V gives CDR1 MNHEY, CDR2 SVGAGI. This CDR3 is 11 amino acids long. As DNA, the CDR3 is TGTGCCAGCAGCTATGGACACAAAGCTTTCTTT. Its translation: CASSYGHKAFF.

This clonotype came up a few times. This chain joins TRBV18 and TRBJ1-1; the D gene is possibly TRBD1 (5 bases). Germline CDR1 KGHSH, CDR2 LQKENI. V was clipped by 0 bases and J by 3 bases, with 14 bases between them. The CDR3 is made up of 16 amino acids. DNA for the CDR3: TGTGCCAGCTCACCACCGCAAGGTCAGGGCTACACTGAAGCTTTCTTT. Translated: CASSPPQGQGYTEAFF.

This clonotype was seen many times. The chain combines TRBV30 with TRBJ2-7, with 9 bases that match TRBD2. Germline loops: CDR1 GTSNPN, CDR2 SVGIG (reference sequence). The CDR3 is 14 amino acids. V lost 4 bases to trimming and J lost 3 bases; unmatched junction nucleotides: 7. CDR3 DNA sequence: TGTGCCTGGAATCTCCTAGCGGGACACTACGAGCAGTACTTC. It specifies CAWNLLAGHYEQYF.

This clonotype was detected once. With a much larger clone just one base away, this may be a read error. The chain is built from TRBV13 and TRBJ2-3, with 12 positions matching TRBD2. The germline V gene has CDR1 PRHDT and CDR2 FYEKMQ (reference sequence). The CDR3 has 16 residues. CDR3 sequence: CTSSLGLAGPTDTQYF. CDR3 DNA: TGTACCAGCAGCTTAGGACTAGCGGGACCCACAGATACGCAGTATTTT.

This clonotype is deemed medium-sized (0.01 to 0.1%). The chain is built from TRBV29-1 and TRBJ2-7; D perhaps matches TRBD2 (6 bases). The germline V gene has CDR1 SQVTM and CDR2 ANQGSEA. This CDR3 has 12 residues. V gave up 4 bases and J gave up 2 bases, with 9 bases separating them. As DNA, the CDR3 is TGCAGCGTTGCCCCGGGGGCCTACGAGCAGTACTTC. It codes for CSVAPGAYEQYF.

This clonotype counts as medium-sized. The chain is built from TRBV27 and TRBJ2-5, with D possibly being TRBD1 or TRBD2 (5 bases each). The CDR3 consists of 12 residues. Germline lookup yields CDR1 MNHEY and CDR2 SMNVEV (reference sequence). V shed 2 bases and J shed 5 bases, with 6 bases lying between them. The CDR3, as DNA: TGTGCCAGCAGTTTAGGGGACGAGACCCAGTACTTC. This codes for CASSLGDETQYF.

The V and J genes are TRBV9 and TRBJ2-1, with D perhaps TRBD2 (7 bases). CDR1 SGDLS and CDR2 YYNGEE come from the germline V gene. V dropped 0 bases and J dropped 9 bases, with 10 bases sitting between them. This CDR3 region has 13 residues. The DNA for the CDR3 is TGTGCCAGCAGCGTAGGGGGAGGGGGTGAGCAGTTCTTC. As protein: CASSVGGGGEQFF.

This chain uses TRBV12-3 or TRBV12-4 with TRBJ2-4, with 10 bases matching TRBD2. This CDR3 contains 16 residues. V lost 1 base to trimming and J lost 0 bases; unmatched junction nucleotides: 0. The CDR3 protein is CASSLGLAGAKNIQYF. CDR3 DNA: TGTGCCAGCAGTTTAGGACTAGCGGGAGCCAAAAACATTCAGTACTTC.

This clonotype is classed as medium-sized. V usage is TRBV27 and J usage is TRBJ2-2; D uncertain. The CDR3 spans 13 residues. The germline V gene has CDR1 MNHEY and CDR2 SMNVEV (reference sequence). Trimming shortened V by 6 bases and J by 4 bases, and 9 bases separated the two germline ends. The CDR3 region has the DNA TGTGCCAGCAGGGAGTCAGTCACCGGGGAGCTGTTTTTT. Translated, it gives CASRESVTGELFF.

The chain recombines TRBV11-2 with TRBJ2-1; no firm D call. Germline CDR1 SGHAT, CDR2 FQNNGV. The CDR3 runs 11 residues. Trimming took 5 bases from V and 6 from J, leaving 5 bases between them. The CDR3 bases are TGTGCCAGCAGCCAAGCCAATGAGCAGTTCTTC. Translated: CASSQANEQFF.

Relative to its sample, this clonotype is medium-sized. The chain's CDR3 is CASSPGRGNTGELFF. CDR3 bases: TGTGCCAGCTCACCGGGACGGGGGAACACCGGGGAGCTGTTTTTT. This chain links TRBV18 with TRBJ2-2; possibly TRBD1 or TRBD2 for D (5 bases each). V lost 3 bases, J lost 1 base, and 9 bases lay in between. This CDR3 contains 15 residues. The germline V gene encodes CDR1 KGHSH and CDR2 LQKENI.

On this clonotype: Being one base from a much bigger clone, this may be a read error. The chain couples TRBV19 to TRBJ2-3; no reliable D call. The CDR3 covers 13 residues. Per the germline V gene, CDR1 is LNHDA and CDR2 is SQIVND (reference sequence). CDR3 nucleotide sequence: TGTGCCAGTAGTATACCCCCCACAGATACGCAGAATTTT. Amino acid sequence: CASSIPPTDTQNF.

This clonotype was detected once. The V and J genes are TRBV19 and TRBJ2-6; TRBD2 agrees at 7 bases. V shed 1 base, J shed 1 base, and the junction held 4 bases outside the gene matches. CDR1 and CDR2 from the germline V gene are LNHDA and SQIVND (reference sequence). The CDR3 covers 17 residues. The CDR3 here is CASSIGGGWSGANVLTF. Here the CDR3 DNA reads TGTGCCAGTAGTATAGGGGGGGGATGGTCTGGGGCCAACGTCCTGACTTTC.

The chain employs TRBV7-9 and TRBJ2-5; TRBD2 matches 7 bases. CDR3 length equals 16 residues. V gave up 5 bases and J gave up 3 bases; unmatched junction bases: 12. From germline, CDR1 is SEHNR and CDR2 FQNEAQ (reference sequence). CDR3 in DNA: TGTGCCAGCAGCCCCAGGTCGCGGGAGAAGGAAGAGACCCAGTACTTC. This encodes CASSPRSREKEETQYF. Complete variable domain (other parts from reference TRBV7-9 and TRBJ2-5): DTGVSQNPRHKITKRGQNVTFRCDPISEHNRLYWYRQTLGQGPEFLTYFQNEAQLEKSRLLSDRFSAERPKGSFSTLEIQRTEQGDSAMYLCASSPRSREKEETQYFGPGTRLLVL.

Notes on this clonotype: This may come from a read error, since a much larger clone is one base off. The V gene is TRBV6-1, the J gene TRBJ2-5; D is unresolved. The CDR3 has 15 amino acids. In germline, CDR1 is MNHNS, CDR2 SASEGT. This CDR3 reads CASNERVAAVRTQYF. The CDR3 nucleotides read TGTGCCAGCAATGAACGGGTGGCGGCAGTTCGGACCCAGTACTTC.

This clonotype was counted a few times. V and J are TRBV30 and TRBJ1-1, with D possibly TRBD1 on 5 matching bases. The V end was cut by 3 bases, the J end by 7 bases, with 9 bases between. This CDR3 is 11 amino acids long. The V gene's germline CDR1 is GTSNPN and CDR2 SVGIG (reference sequence). Here the CDR3 reads CAWRRGGEAFF. The DNA for the CDR3 is TGTGCCTGGAGGCGGGGCGGTGAAGCTTTCTTT. Full variable domain (missing parts from reference TRBV30 and TRBJ1-1): SQTIHQWPATLVQPVGSPLSLECTVEGTSNPNLYWYRQAAGRGLQLLFYSVGIGQISSEVPQNLSASRPQDRQFILSSKKLLLSDSGFYLCAWRRGGEAFFGQGTRLTVV.

This clonotype was detected a few times. The chain links TRBV14 to TRBJ2-2, with D perhaps matching TRBD2 (6 bases). This CDR3 has 16 amino acids. V lost 1 base and J lost 5, with 14 bases in between. The germline gives CDR1 SGHDN, CDR2 FVKESK. The CDR3 DNA follows: TGTGCCAGCAGCCAAGTACCGGGACTTATTACCGGGGAGCTGTTTTTT. Translation gives CASSQVPGLITGELFF.

The chain recombines TRBV15 with TRBJ2-7; the D gene is possibly TRBD2 (6 bases). Deletions cut 5 bases from V and 0 bases from J, with 8 bases between. Germline values: CDR1 LNHNV, CDR2 YYDKDF (reference sequence). The CDR3 runs 13 residues. The CDR3 sequence: CATSRGSSYEQYF. The CDR3 DNA sequence: TGTGCCACCAGCCGGGGGAGCTCCTACGAGCAGTACTTC.

This clonotype is deemed medium-sized. The rearrangement links TRBV7-9 to TRBJ2-2, with TRBD2 matching 13 bases. The CDR3 contains 20 residues. Germline lookup yields CDR1 SEHNR and CDR2 FQNEAQ (reference sequence). V was clipped by 6 bases and J by 0 bases; unmatched bases: 13. The CDR3 DNA reads as TGTGCCAGCAGAGCACCGGGACTAGCGGGACCCGACGCGAACACCGGGGAGCTGTTTTTT. Translated, it gives CASRAPGLAGPDANTGELFF.

This clonotype was recorded at least ten times. The CDR3, as DNA: TGTGCCAGCAGTTTATTCCCGGACAACGGGTATGGCTACACCTTC. Protein sequence: CASSLFPDNGYGYTF. The chain carries TRBV27 and TRBJ1-2, with D possibly being TRBD1 (5 bases). V was cut by 1 base and J by 5 bases, with 14 bases left in between. This CDR3 is 15 amino acids long. In germline, CDR1 is MNHEY, CDR2 SMNVEV (reference sequence).

The chain employs TRBV24-1 and TRBJ2-4; 11 positions agree with TRBD2. Germline CDR1 reads KGHDR; CDR2 reads SFDVKD. The length of the CDR3 is 16 residues. Trimming took 5 bases from V and 0 from J; bases not matched to a gene: 2. The CDR3 spells CATSAGLAGAKNIQYF. The CDR3 region has the DNA TGTGCCACCAGTGCCGGACTAGCGGGAGCCAAAAACATTCAGTACTTC.

This clonotype has just a few counts. CDR3 region: CASSMASGLSSYEQYF. In DNA form, the CDR3 reads TGTGCCAGCAGTATGGCTAGCGGCCTAAGCTCCTACGAGCAGTACTTC. The chain recombines TRBV27 with TRBJ2-7; 7 nucleotides agree with TRBD2. CDR3 length: 16 residues. The ends lost 5 bases at V and 0 bases at J; junction bases unmatched: 10. Germline CDR1 MNHEY, CDR2 SMNVEV (reference sequence).

By sample share, this clonotype is medium-sized. J is TRBJ2-1 and V is TRBV19; TRBD2 aligns across 8 bases. CDR1 is LNHDA and CDR2 is SQIVND in the germline V gene (reference sequence). The CDR3 covers 16 residues. After removal of 5 bases from V and 0 bases from J, the junction contained 6 bases not matched to a gene. The chain's CDR3 is CASSPRSGASYNEQFF. For the CDR3, the DNA is TGTGCCAGTAGTCCTCGTAGCGGGGCCTCCTACAATGAGCAGTTCTTC.

The V and J genes are TRBV18 and TRBJ1-2; possibly TRBD1 for D (5 bases). Germline V lookup: CDR1 KGHSH, CDR2 LQKENI. The CDR3 length is 14 residues. V lost 3 bases and J 10 bases, leaving 18 bases between the germline ends. The CDR3 DNA is TGTGCCAGCTCACCCCAGGGTTCATCCGATGACTACACCTTC. Translating gives CASSPQGSSDDYTF. Combining the CDR3 with reference TRBV18 and TRBJ1-2 gives the whole variable domain NAGVMQNPRHLVRRRGQEARLRCSPMKGHSHVYWYRQLPEEGLKFMVYLQKENIIDESGMPKERFSAEFPKEGPSILRIQQVVRGDSAAYFCASSPQGSSDDYTFGSGTRLTVV.

This clonotype was seen a few times. V gene TRBV11-2 combines with J gene TRBJ2-7, with D uncertain. CDR1 is SGHAT and CDR2 is FQNNGV in the germline V gene. The CDR3 length is 14 residues. Trimming cost V 5 bases and J 5 bases, with 16 bases left between them. The CDR3 sequence is CASSLLGGVDEQYF. The CDR3 DNA follows: TGTGCCAGCAGCCTCCTAGGTGGCGTCGACGAGCAGTACTTC. Combining the CDR3 with reference TRBV11-2 and TRBJ2-7 gives the whole variable domain EAGVAQSPRYKIIEKRQSVAFWCNPISGHATLYWYQQILGQGPKLLIQFQNNGVVDDSQLPKDRFSAERLKGVDSTLKIQPAKLEDSAVYLCASSLLGGVDEQYFGPGTRLTVT.

This clonotype has only a few counts. The chain's CDR3 is CASSPDTGSYNEQFF. The CDR3 nucleotides read TGTGCCAGCAGCCCAGACACAGGCTCCTACAATGAGCAGTTCTTC. V usage is TRBV5-4 and J usage is TRBJ2-1; tentatively, D is TRBD1 (5 bases). CDR3 length: 15 residues. Germline CDR1 and CDR2: SGHNT and YYREEE (reference sequence). Trimming removed 4 bases at V and 0 bases at J, with 11 bases between.

This clonotype was observed a few times. The genes are TRBV5-4 and TRBJ1-2; no definite D call. The germline CDR1 and CDR2 sequences are SGHNT and YYREEE (reference sequence). Trimming left V 4 bases short and J 4 bases short, with 14 bases between. CDR3 length: 14 residues. This CDR3 reads CASSHRPDLYGYTF. The CDR3 coding sequence is TGTGCCAGCAGCCATCGGCCAGACCTCTATGGCTACACCTTC.

The chain's CDR3 is CATSEGLAGGGETYEQYF. The DNA for the CDR3 is TGTGCCACCAGCGAAGGACTAGCGGGAGGGGGGGAGACCTACGAGCAGTACTTC. V usage is TRBV15 and J usage is TRBJ2-7, with 15 bases identical to TRBD2. Looked up from germline, CDR1 is LNHNV and CDR2 is YYDKDF (reference sequence). Unmatched junction bases numbered 10, after V lost 5 bases and J lost 2 bases. The CDR3 has 18 amino acids.

Of note for this clonotype: Possible read error: a much larger clone is one base away. Because it lacks the conserved phenylalanine or tryptophan at the end, this CDR3 is likely a read error. The chain uses TRBV5-4 and TRBJ2-7; D may correspond to TRBD1 or TRBD2 (5 bases each). The CDR3 totals 13 residues. With 4 bases removed from V and 3 bases from J, the gap between germline ends came to 11 bases. Germline V gene lookup returns CDR1 SGHNT and CDR2 YYREEE (reference sequence). The CDR3 reads CASSPGANYEQYS. Written as DNA, the CDR3 is TGTGCCAGCAGCCCCGGGGCGAACTACGAGCAGTACTCC.